Below, one TCR beta chain is given with its context. Its matching antigen is unknown. Assay: immunoSEQ multiplex PCR; the TCRdb copy retains only in-frame clones and omits some. This table holds some 50,000 clones, about 88% found once. The data are from a study of OX40 agonist ivuxolimab in advanced cancers. Study-level information: Ivuxolimab doses were 0.01, 0.1, 0.3, 1.5, 3 or 10 mg/kg every 2 weeks. Study results and caveats: The study found that CD8+ T cells averaged more expanded clones than CD4+.

V shed 4 bases, J shed 1 base, and the junction held 4 bases outside the gene matches. The CDR3 is 15 amino acids. Germline V lookup: CDR1 LNHDA, CDR2 SQIVND (reference sequence). The sequencing used CD4+ or CD8+ T cells sorted from blood, collected in a trial of the OX40 agonist ivuxolimab. The sequence derives from an adult with an advanced solid tumor such as melanoma, head and neck, liver or kidney cancer. The chain employs TRBV19 and TRBJ2-3; 8 nucleotides line up with TRBD1. In nucleotides, the CDR3 is TGTGCCAGTAGTACGACAGGGGTCGGCACAGATACGCAGTATTTT. Residues: CASSTTGVGTDTQYF.